The source of this T cell receptor beta chain is a study of cytotoxic CD8 clonotypes in ibrutinib-treated CLL. Study overall: Included were 11 relapsed/refractory and about 15 treatment-naive patients, of whom 17 were IGHV unmutated. Notes on the study in general: Whereas clonality rose at ibrutinib response, it declined toward baseline at progression.

Generated by immunoSEQ multiplex PCR, the TCRdb table keeps only in-frame clones and is missing some. The sample includes some 200,000 clones, 70% seen only once; the top ten take about 6%. Germline trimming cut 3 bases from V and 4 bases from J; bases unmatched to any gene: 8. Germline CDR1 reads MNHNY; CDR2 reads SVGAGI (reference sequence). The CDR3 covers 15 residues. The authors obtained around 2 micrograms of genomic DNA from cryopreserved PBMCs for TCR beta libraries. A note on this clone: Its matching antigen is unknown.

This clonotype was sampled from a human donor with chronic lymphocytic leukemia. The V and J genes are TRBV6-6 and TRBJ1-2; 7 nucleotides agree with TRBD1. The material was PBMCs, obtained after 12 months of ibrutinib treatment. CDR3: CASSYNRGGGYGYTF. CDR3 nucleotides: TGTGCCAGCAGTTATAACAGGGGTGGAGGCTATGGCTACACCTTC.